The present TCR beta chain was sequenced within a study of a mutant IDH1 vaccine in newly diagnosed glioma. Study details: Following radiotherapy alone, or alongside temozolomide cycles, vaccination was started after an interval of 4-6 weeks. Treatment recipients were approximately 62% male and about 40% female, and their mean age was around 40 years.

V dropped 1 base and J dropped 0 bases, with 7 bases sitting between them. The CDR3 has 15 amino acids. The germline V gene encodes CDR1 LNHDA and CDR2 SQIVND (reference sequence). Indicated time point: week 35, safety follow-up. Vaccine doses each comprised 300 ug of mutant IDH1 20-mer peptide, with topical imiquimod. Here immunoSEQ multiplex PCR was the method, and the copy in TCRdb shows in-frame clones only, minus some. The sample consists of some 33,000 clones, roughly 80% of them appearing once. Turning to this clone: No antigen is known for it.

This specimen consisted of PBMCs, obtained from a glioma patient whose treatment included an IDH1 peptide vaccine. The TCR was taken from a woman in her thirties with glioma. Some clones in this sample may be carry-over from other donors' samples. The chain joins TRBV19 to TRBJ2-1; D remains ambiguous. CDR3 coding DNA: TGTGCCAGTAGTATAGCGGGCGGCTCCTACAATGAGCAGTTCTTC. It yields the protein CASSIAGGSYNEQFF.